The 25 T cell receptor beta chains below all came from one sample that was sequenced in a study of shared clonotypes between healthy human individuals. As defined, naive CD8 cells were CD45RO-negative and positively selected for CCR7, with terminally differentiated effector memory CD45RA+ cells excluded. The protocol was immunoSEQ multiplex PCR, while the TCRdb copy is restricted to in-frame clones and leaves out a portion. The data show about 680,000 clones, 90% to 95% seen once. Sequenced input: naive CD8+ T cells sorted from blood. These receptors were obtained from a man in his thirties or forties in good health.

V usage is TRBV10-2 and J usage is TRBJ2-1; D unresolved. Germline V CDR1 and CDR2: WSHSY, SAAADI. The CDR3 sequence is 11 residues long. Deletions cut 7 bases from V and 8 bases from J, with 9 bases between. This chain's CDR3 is CASIIADEQFF. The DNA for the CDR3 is TGCGCCAGCATCATCGCGGATGAGCAGTTCTTC.

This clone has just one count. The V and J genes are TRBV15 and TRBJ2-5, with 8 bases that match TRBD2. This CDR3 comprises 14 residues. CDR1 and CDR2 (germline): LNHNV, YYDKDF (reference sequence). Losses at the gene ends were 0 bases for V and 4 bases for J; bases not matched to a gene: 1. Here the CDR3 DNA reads TGTGCCACCAGCAGAGATCTAGCGGGAGAGACCCAGTACTTC. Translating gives CATSRDLAGETQYF.

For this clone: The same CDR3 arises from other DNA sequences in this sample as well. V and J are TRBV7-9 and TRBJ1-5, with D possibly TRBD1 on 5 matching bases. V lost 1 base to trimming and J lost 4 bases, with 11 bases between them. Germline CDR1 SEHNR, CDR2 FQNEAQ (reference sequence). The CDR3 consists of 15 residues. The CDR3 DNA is TGTGCCAGCAGCTTAGGAGGGGCTGGGAATCAGCCCCAGCATTTT. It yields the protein CASSLGGAGNQPQHF.

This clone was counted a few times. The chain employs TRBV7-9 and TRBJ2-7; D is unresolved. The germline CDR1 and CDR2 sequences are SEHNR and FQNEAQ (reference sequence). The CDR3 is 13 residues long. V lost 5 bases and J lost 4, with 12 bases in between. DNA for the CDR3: TGTGCCAGCAGCCTACTTCAGCAGTACGAGCAGTACTTC. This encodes CASSLLQQYEQYF.

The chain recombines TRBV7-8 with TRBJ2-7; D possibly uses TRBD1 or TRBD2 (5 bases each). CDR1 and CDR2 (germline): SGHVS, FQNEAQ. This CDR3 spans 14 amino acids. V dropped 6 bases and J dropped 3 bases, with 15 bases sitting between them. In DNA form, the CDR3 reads TGTGCCAGCAGTTCCCCGGGACGCGACTACGAGCAGTACTTC. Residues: CASSSPGRDYEQYF.

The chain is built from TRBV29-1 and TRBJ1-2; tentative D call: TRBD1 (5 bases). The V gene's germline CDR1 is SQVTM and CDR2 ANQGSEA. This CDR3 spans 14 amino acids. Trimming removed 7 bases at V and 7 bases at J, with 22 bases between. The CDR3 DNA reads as TGCAGCGCCTTAAGCGGGGCTCTGGGTGGTGGCTACACCTTC. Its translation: CSALSGALGGGYTF.

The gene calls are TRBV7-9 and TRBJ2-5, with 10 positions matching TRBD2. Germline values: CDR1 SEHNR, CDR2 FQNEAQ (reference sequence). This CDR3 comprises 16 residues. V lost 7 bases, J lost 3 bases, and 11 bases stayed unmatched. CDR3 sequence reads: CASNDVGLAGEETQYF. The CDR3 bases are TGTGCCAGCAACGACGTCGGGCTAGCGGGAGAAGAGACCCAGTACTTC. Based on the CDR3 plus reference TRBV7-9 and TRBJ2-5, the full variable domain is DTGVSQNPRHKITKRGQNVTFRCDPISEHNRLYWYRQTLGQGPEFLTYFQNEAQLEKSRLLSDRFSAERPKGSFSTLEIQRTEQGDSAMYLCASNDVGLAGEETQYFGPGTRLLVL.

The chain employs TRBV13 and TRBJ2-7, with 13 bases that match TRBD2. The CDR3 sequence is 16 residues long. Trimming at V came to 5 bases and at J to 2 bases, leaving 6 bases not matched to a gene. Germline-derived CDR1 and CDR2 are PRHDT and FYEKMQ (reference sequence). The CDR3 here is CASSTGTSGITYEQYF. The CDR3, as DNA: TGTGCCAGCAGCACCGGGACTAGCGGGATCACCTACGAGCAGTACTTC.

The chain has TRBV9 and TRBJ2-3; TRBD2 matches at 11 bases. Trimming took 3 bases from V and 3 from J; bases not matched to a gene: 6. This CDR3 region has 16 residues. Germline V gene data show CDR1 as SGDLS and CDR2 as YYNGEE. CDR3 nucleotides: TGTGCCAGCAGCGCCGGGACTAGCGGCTTTACAGATACGCAGTATTTT. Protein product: CASSAGTSGFTDTQYF. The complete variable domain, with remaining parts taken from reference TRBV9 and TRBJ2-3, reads DSGVTQTPKHLITATGQRVTLRCSPRSGDLSVYWYQQSLDQGLQFLIQYYNGEERAKGNILERFSAQQFPDLHSELNLSSLELGDSALYFCASSAGTSGFTDTQYFGPGTRLTVL.

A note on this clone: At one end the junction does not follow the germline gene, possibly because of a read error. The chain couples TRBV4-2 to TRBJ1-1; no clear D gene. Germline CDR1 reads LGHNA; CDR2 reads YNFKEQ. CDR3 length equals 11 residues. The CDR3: CASSQGFTTVF. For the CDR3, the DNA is TGTGCCAGCAGCCAGGGGTTCACTACGGTCTTT.

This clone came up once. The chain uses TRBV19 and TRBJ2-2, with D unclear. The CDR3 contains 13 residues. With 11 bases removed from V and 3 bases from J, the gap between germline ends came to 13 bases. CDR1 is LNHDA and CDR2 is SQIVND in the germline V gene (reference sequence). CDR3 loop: CAVSELYTGELFF. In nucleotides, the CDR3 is TGTGCCGTCAGCGAGCTCTACACCGGGGAGCTGTTTTTT.

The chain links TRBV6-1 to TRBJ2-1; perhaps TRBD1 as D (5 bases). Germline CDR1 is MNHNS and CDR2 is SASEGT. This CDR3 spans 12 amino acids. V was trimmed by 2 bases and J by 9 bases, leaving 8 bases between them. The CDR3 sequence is CASSEPQGEQFF. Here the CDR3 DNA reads TGTGCCAGCAGTGAACCCCAGGGTGAGCAGTTCTTC.

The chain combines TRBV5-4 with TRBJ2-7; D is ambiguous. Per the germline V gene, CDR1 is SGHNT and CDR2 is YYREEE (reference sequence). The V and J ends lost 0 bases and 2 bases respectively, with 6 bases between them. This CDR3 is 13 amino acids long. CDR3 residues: CASSLGSTYEQYF. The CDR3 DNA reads TGTGCCAGCAGCTTGGGCTCAACCTACGAGCAGTACTTC. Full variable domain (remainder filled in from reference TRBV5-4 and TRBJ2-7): ETGVTQSPTHLIKTRGQQVTLRCSSQSGHNTVSWYQQALGQGPQFIFQYYREEENGRGNFPPRFSGLQFPNYSSELNVNALELDDSALYLCASSLGSTYEQYFGPGTRLTVT.

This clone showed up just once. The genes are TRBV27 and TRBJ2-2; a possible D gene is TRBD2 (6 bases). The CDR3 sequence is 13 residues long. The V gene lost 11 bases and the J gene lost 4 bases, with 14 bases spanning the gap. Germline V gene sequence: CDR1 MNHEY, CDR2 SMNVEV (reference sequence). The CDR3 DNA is TGTGCCGGGGGGACGGGCCCCACCGGGGAGCTGTTTTTT. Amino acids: CAGGTGPTGELFF.

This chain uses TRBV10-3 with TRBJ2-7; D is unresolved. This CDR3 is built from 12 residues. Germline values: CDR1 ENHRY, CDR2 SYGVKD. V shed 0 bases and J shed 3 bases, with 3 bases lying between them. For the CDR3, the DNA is TGTGCCATCAGTGAGTCTTTCTACGAGCAGTACTTC. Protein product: CAISESFYEQYF.

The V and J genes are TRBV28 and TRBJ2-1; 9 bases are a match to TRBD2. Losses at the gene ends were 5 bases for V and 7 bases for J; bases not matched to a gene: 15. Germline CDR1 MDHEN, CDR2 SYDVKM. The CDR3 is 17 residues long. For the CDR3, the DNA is TGTGCCAGCAGTGAAATAATAGGAACTAGCGGGTGGAATGAGCAGTTCTTC. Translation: CASSEIIGTSGWNEQFF.

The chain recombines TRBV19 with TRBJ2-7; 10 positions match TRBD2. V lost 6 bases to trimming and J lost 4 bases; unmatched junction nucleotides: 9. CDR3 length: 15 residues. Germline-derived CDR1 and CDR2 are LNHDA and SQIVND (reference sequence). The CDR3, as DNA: TGTGCCAGTAGCCCTTCTAGCGGGAGAAGATACGAGCAGTACTTC. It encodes CASSPSSGRRYEQYF.

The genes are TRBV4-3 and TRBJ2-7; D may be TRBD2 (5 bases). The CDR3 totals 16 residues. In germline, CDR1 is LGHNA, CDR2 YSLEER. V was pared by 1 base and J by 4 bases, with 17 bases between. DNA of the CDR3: TGCGCCAGCAGCCAAGGATCCAGACTACAACAATACGAGCAGTACTTC. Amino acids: CASSQGSRLQQYEQYF.

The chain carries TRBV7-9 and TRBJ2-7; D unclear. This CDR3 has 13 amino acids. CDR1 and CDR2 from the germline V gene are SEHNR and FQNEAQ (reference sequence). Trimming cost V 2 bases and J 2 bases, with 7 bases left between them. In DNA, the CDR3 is TGTGCCAGCAGCTTATCCGACGCCTACGAGCAGTACTTC. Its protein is CASSLSDAYEQYF.

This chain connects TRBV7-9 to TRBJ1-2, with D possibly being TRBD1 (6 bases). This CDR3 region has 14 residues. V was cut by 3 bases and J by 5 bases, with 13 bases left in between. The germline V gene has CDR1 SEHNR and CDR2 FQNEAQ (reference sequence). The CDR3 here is CASSLVQGPYGYTF. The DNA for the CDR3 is TGTGCCAGCAGCTTGGTACAGGGCCCTTATGGCTACACCTTC.

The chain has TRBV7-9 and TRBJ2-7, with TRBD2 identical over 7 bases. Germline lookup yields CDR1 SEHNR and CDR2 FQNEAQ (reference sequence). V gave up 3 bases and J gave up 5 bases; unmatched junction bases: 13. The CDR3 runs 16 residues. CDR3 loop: CASSLSVGGPINEQYF. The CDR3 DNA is TGTGCCAGCAGCTTGTCAGTGGGAGGGCCTATCAACGAGCAGTACTTC. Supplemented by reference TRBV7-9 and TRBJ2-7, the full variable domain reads DTGVSQNPRHKITKRGQNVTFRCDPISEHNRLYWYRQTLGQGPEFLTYFQNEAQLEKSRLLSDRFSAERPKGSFSTLEIQRTEQGDSAMYLCASSLSVGGPINEQYFGPGTRLTVT.

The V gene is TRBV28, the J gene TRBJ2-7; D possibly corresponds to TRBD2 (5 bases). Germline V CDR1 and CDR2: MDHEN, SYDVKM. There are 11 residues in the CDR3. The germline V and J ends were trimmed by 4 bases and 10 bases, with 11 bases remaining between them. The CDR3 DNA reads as TGTGCCAGCAGTTCAGAGGGTCATCAGTACTTC. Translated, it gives CASSSEGHQYF.

The CDR3 reads CASSLSDILNQPQHF. DNA of the CDR3: TGTGCCAGCAGCTTAAGTGACATACTCAATCAGCCCCAGCATTTT. The V call is TRBV7-9, the J call TRBJ1-5; D call uncertain. This CDR3 comprises 15 residues. V was shortened by 2 bases and J by 3 bases, with 11 bases between the two germline ends. Germline CDR1 SEHNR, CDR2 FQNEAQ (reference sequence).

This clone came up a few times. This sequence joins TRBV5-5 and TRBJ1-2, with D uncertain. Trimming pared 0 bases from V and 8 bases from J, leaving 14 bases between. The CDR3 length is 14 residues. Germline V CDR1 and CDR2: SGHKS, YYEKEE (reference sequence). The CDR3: CASSLVLAREGYTF. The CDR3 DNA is TGTGCCAGCAGCTTGGTTCTAGCCCGGGAGGGCTACACCTTC.

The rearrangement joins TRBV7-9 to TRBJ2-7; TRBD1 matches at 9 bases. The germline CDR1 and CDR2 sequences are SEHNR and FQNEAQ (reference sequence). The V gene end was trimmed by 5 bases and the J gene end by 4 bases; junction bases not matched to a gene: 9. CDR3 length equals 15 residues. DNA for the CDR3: TGTGCCAGCAGCCCAACCGACAGGGGGGAATACGAGCAGTACTTC. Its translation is CASSPTDRGEYEQYF.